This T cell receptor beta chain stems from a study of shared clonotypes between healthy human individuals. With regard to this clone: Its antigen remains unidentified.

V lost 2 bases to trimming and J lost 0 bases, with 11 bases between them. This CDR3 contains 15 residues. Looked up from germline, CDR1 is SNHLY and CDR2 is FYNNEI. As defined, naive CD8 cells were CD45RO-negative and positively selected for CCR7, with terminally differentiated effector memory CD45RA+ cells excluded. Every one of the donors was a Caucasian adult that lived in Nashville, Tennessee. TCRdb's table, derived via immunoSEQ multiplex PCR, lists solely in-frame clones and lacks some. Of about 1,800,000 clones listed, about 95% were seen once; the top ten hold less than 1.5%. Points from the study as a whole: Against clonotypes common to all four donors, non-shared ones had lower generation probabilities. Collection of samples was limited to blood; tissue repertoires likely differ.

The source material was naive CD8+ T cells sorted from blood. The rearrangement joins TRBV2 to TRBJ2-7; D is unresolved. The receptor's source is a man younger than 35 in good health. As DNA, the CDR3 is TGTGCCAGCAGTGAATATAGGGCCAGCTCCTACGAGCAGTACTTC. Protein product: CASSEYRASSYEQYF.